These T cell receptor beta chains were read from a single sample in a study of Ad26.COV2.S vaccination and SARS-CoV-2 variants. Sequencing used immunoSEQ multiplex PCR; TCRdb keeps in-frame clones, though not all of them. The data hold fewer than 150,000 clones, with 70% to 90% observed a single time. The material was peripheral blood, obtained after recovery from COVID-19. Receptor source: a human donor who had recovered from COVID-19. CDR3s include the opening cysteine and the closing phenylalanine or tryptophan. Fields, in order: V gene, J gene, D gene, CDR3 protein. A D gene is named only where the DNA matches it firmly.

V gene: TRBV12-3/TRBV12-4; J gene: TRBJ2-3; D gene: NA; CDR3 protein: CASSLSQHTQYF
V gene: TRBV30; J gene: TRBJ2-3; D gene: TRBD2; CDR3 protein: CAWSVRIAGGTDTQYF
V gene: TRBV2; J gene: TRBJ2-2; D gene: NA; CDR3 protein: CAKGQSNTGELFF
V gene: TRBV28; J gene: TRBJ2-7; D gene: TRBD1; CDR3 protein: CASISRDRGYEQYF
V gene: TRBV5-1; J gene: TRBJ2-1; D gene: TRBD2; CDR3 protein: CASRSPFQRGYNEQFF
V gene: TRBV5-1; J gene: TRBJ1-1; D gene: NA; CDR3 protein: CASSSMMNTEAFF
V gene: TRBV28; J gene: TRBJ1-5; D gene: NA; CDR3 protein: CASAYRVSNQPQHF
V gene: TRBV6-5; J gene: TRBJ2-3; D gene: NA; CDR3 protein: CASSSDTQYF
V gene: TRBV7-9; J gene: TRBJ2-7; D gene: NA; CDR3 protein: CASSLAGGGSYEQYF
V gene: TRBV11-2; J gene: TRBJ1-2; D gene: TRBD1; CDR3 protein: CASSPPIGTDIYGYTF
V gene: TRBV7-8; J gene: TRBJ2-7; D gene: TRBD2; CDR3 protein: CASSSAVERGAYEQYF
V gene: TRBV4-1; J gene: TRBJ2-4; D gene: NA; CDR3 protein: CASSHTDSGSVQYF
V gene: TRBV15; J gene: TRBJ2-7; D gene: TRBD1; CDR3 protein: CATSRGWGTAESYEQYF
V gene: TRBV24-1; J gene: TRBJ2-1; D gene: NA; CDR3 protein: CATSDLGNSNEQFF
V gene: TRBV7-2; J gene: TRBJ2-2; D gene: NA; CDR3 protein: CASSLGQHTGELFF
V gene: TRBV4-3; J gene: TRBJ2-2; D gene: NA; CDR3 protein: CASSQGIPSNTGELFF
V gene: TRBV5-4; J gene: TRBJ2-1; D gene: NA; CDR3 protein: CASSLGPGSNYNEQFF
V gene: TRBV16; J gene: TRBJ1-5; D gene: NA; CDR3 protein: CASSQSEGGAQHF
V gene: TRBV15; J gene: TRBJ2-5; D gene: TRBD1; CDR3 protein: CATSREKGGPNAETQYF
V gene: TRBV27; J gene: TRBJ2-7; D gene: NA; CDR3 protein: CASGPSWHLYEQYF
V gene: TRBV5-4; J gene: TRBJ2-3; D gene: NA; CDR3 protein: CASSSRALGANTDTQYF
V gene: TRBV2; J gene: TRBJ1-2; D gene: TRBD1; CDR3 protein: CATDRATLNYGYTF
V gene: TRBV10-1; J gene: TRBJ1-2; D gene: TRBD1; CDR3 protein: CASRDRDREYGYTF
V gene: TRBV6-5; J gene: TRBJ2-2; D gene: TRBD2; CDR3 protein: CASKAGGPGELFF
V gene: TRBV5-4; J gene: TRBJ1-1; D gene: NA; CDR3 protein: CASSLFLVGTEAFF
V gene: TRBV6-2/TRBV6-3; J gene: TRBJ1-2; D gene: NA; CDR3 protein: CASSSAGPNYGYTF
V gene: TRBV25-1; J gene: TRBJ2-5; D gene: NA; CDR3 protein: CASSGSDREETQYF
V gene: TRBV7-9; J gene: TRBJ2-5; D gene: NA; CDR3 protein: CASSRPGLEETQYF
V gene: TRBV7-2; J gene: TRBJ2-6; D gene: NA; CDR3 protein: CASSTYYSGANVLTF
V gene: TRBV7-2; J gene: TRBJ2-2; D gene: NA; CDR3 protein: CASRGREQNTGELFF
V gene: TRBV19; J gene: TRBJ2-1; D gene: NA; CDR3 protein: CASSIRAGKYNEQFF
V gene: TRBV10-3; J gene: TRBJ2-5; D gene: NA; CDR3 protein: CASGPGGTQYF
V gene: TRBV20-1; J gene: TRBJ1-5; D gene: NA; CDR3 protein: CSASSRNNNQPQHF
V gene: TRBV30; J gene: TRBJ1-1; D gene: NA; CDR3 protein: CAWSVQGNTEAFF
V gene: TRBV15; J gene: TRBJ1-6; D gene: NA; CDR3 protein: CATSRAGRTAPLHF
V gene: TRBV6-2/TRBV6-3; J gene: TRBJ1-5; D gene: TRBD1; CDR3 protein: CASSSIGTGNQPQHF
V gene: TRBV28; J gene: TRBJ2-7; D gene: TRBD2; CDR3 protein: CASSPGGLAGGRSYEQYF
V gene: TRBV20-1; J gene: TRBJ1-2; D gene: NA; CDR3 protein: CSAGTSYGYTF
V gene: TRBV6-5; J gene: TRBJ1-5; D gene: NA; CDR3 protein: CASTLGWDQPQHF
V gene: TRBV5-4; J gene: TRBJ1-2; D gene: NA; CDR3 protein: CASSPVGRWGYGYTF
V gene: TRBV11-3; J gene: TRBJ1-3; D gene: NA; CDR3 protein: CASSRPRAGNTIYF
V gene: TRBV7-2; J gene: TRBJ2-7; D gene: TRBD1; CDR3 protein: CASSLATGVGEQYF
V gene: TRBV5-1; J gene: TRBJ2-7; D gene: TRBD2; CDR3 protein: CASSPAGGGYEQYF
V gene: TRBV4-1; J gene: TRBJ1-5; D gene: NA; CDR3 protein: CASSQRGREDQPQHF
V gene: TRBV9; J gene: TRBJ2-7; D gene: NA; CDR3 protein: CANRDPPGRFNEQYF
V gene: TRBV5-4; J gene: TRBJ1-4; D gene: TRBD1; CDR3 protein: CASSAGQAGEKLFF
V gene: TRBV5-1; J gene: TRBJ2-6; D gene: NA; CDR3 protein: CASSENGIAGANVLTF
V gene: TRBV19; J gene: TRBJ2-3; D gene: TRBD2; CDR3 protein: CASSIRGGGPDTQYF
V gene: TRBV5-1; J gene: TRBJ2-7; D gene: TRBD1; CDR3 protein: CASSLGTGLMGEQYF
V gene: TRBV11-2; J gene: TRBJ1-1; D gene: NA; CDR3 protein: CASSSGLHLEAFF
V gene: TRBV5-5; J gene: TRBJ2-5; D gene: NA; CDR3 protein: CASSWGNQETQYF
V gene: TRBV27; J gene: TRBJ1-1; D gene: NA; CDR3 protein: CASSPQLLNTEAFF
V gene: TRBV9; J gene: TRBJ2-5; D gene: TRBD1; CDR3 protein: CASSSLTGGETQYF
V gene: TRBV28; J gene: TRBJ1-1; D gene: NA; CDR3 protein: CATRSGSVTPVF
V gene: TRBV11-2; J gene: TRBJ2-3; D gene: NA; CDR3 protein: CASSLATTGLSDTQYF